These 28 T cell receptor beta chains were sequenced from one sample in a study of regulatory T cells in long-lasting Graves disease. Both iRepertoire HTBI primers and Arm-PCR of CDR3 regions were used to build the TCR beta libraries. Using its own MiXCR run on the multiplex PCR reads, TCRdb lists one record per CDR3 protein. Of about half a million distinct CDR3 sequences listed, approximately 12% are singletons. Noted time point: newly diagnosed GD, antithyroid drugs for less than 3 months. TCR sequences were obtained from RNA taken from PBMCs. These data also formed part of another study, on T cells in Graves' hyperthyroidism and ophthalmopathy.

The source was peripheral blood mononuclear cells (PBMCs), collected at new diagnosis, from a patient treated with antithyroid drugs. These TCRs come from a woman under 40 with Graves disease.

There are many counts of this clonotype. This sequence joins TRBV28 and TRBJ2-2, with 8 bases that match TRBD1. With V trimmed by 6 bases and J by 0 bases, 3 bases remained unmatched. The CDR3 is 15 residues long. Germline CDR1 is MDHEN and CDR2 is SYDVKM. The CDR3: CASSLDRANTGELFF. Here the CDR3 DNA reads TGTGCCAGCAGCCTGGACAGGGCGAACACCGGGGAGCTGTTTTTT.

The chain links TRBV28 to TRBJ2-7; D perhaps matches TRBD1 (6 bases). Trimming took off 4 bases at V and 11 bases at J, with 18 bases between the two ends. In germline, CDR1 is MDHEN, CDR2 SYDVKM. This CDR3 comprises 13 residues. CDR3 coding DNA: TGTGCCAGCAGTTCCCTAGACAGGAAAGGAGAGTACTTC. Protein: CASSSLDRKGEYF.

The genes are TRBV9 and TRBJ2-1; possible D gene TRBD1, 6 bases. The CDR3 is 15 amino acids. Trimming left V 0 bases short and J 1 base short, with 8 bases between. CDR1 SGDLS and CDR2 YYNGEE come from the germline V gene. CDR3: CASSVAGVSYNEQFF. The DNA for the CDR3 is TGTGCCAGCAGCGTAGCAGGGGTGTCCTACAATGAGCAGTTCTTC.

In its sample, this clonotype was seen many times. The CDR3 loop reads CASSPDRLAKNIQYF. In DNA form, the CDR3 reads TGTGCCAGCTCACCGGACAGACTAGCCAAAAACATTCAGTACTTC. The rearrangement links TRBV6-1 to TRBJ2-4; D possibly corresponds to TRBD1 (6 bases). Germline V gene lookup returns CDR1 MNHNS and CDR2 SASEGT. This CDR3 has 15 residues. V lost 8 bases and J lost 0, with 14 bases in between.

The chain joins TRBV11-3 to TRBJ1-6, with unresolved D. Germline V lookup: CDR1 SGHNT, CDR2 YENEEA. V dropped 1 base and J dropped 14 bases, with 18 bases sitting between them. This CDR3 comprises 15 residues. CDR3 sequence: CASSLGPGLEFTLHF. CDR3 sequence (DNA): TGTGCCAGCAGCTTAGGCCCCGGTTTAGAATTCACCCTCCACTTT.

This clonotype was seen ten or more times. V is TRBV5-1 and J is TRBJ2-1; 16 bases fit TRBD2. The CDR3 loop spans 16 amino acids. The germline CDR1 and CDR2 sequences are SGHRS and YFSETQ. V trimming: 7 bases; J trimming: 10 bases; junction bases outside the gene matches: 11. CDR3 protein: CASAGLAGGLGGEQFF. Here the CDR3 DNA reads TGCGCCAGCGCGGGACTAGCGGGAGGGTTAGGGGGAGAGCAGTTCTTC. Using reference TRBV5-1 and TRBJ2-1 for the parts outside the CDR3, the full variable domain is KAGVTQTPRYLIKTRGQQVTLSCSPISGHRSVSWYQQTPGQGLQFLFEYFSETQRNKGNFPGRFSGRQFSNSRSEMNVSTLELGDSALYLCASAGLAGGLGGEQFFGPGTRLTVL.

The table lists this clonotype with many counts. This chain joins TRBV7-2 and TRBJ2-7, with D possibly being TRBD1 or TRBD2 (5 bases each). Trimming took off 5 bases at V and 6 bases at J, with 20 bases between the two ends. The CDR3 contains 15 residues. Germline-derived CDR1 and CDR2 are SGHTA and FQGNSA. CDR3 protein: CASSGGGGVRSEQYF. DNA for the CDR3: TGTGCCAGCAGCGGTGGGGGTGGGGTCCGGAGCGAGCAGTACTTC.

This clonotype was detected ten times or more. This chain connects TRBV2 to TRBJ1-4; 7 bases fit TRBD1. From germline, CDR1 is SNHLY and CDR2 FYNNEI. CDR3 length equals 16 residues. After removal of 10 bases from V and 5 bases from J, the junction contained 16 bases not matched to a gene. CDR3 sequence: CANSGGQQGGNEKLFF. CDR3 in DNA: TGTGCCAACTCAGGGGGGCAACAGGGTGGAAATGAAAAACTGTTTTTT.

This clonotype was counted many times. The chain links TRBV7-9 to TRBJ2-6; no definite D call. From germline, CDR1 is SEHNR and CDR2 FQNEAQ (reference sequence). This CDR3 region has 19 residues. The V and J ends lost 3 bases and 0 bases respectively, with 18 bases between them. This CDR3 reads CASSLRRNLASSGANVLTF. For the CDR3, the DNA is TGTGCCAGCAGCTTGAGACGAAATTTGGCGAGCTCTGGGGCCAACGTCCTGACTTTC. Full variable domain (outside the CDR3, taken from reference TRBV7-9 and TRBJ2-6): DTGVSQNPRHKITKRGQNVTFRCDPISEHNRLYWYRQTLGQGPEFLTYFQNEAQLEKSRLLSDRFSAERPKGSFSTLEIQRTEQGDSAMYLCASSLRRNLASSGANVLTFGAGSRLTVL.

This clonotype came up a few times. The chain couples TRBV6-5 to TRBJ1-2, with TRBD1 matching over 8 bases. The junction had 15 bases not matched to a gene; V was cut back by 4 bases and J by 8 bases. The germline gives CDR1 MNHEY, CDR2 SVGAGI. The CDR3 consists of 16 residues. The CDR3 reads CASSSHRTGIGAGYTF. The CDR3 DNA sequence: TGTGCCAGCAGTTCCCATAGGACAGGGATTGGCGCGGGCTACACCTTC.

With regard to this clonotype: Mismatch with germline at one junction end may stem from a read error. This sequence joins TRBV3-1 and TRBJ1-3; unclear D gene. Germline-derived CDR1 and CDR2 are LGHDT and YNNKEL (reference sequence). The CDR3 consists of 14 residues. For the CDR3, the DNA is TGTGCCAGCAGCCAGACGAACTCTGGAAACATCATATATTTT. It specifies CASSQTNSGNIIYF.

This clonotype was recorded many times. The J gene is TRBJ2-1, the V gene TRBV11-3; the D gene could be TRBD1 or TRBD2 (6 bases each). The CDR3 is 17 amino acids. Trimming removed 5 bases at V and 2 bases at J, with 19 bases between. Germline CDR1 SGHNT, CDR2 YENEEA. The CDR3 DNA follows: TGTGCCAGCAGCCCGGCTAAGGGGGAGGCAACCTACAATGAGCAGTTCTTC. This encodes CASSPAKGEATYNEQFF.

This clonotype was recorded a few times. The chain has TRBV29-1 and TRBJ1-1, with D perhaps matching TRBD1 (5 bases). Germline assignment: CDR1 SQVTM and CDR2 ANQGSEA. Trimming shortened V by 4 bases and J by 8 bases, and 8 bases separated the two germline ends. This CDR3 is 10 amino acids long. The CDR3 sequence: CSVGQIEAFF. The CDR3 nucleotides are TGCAGCGTTGGACAGATCGAAGCTTTCTTT.

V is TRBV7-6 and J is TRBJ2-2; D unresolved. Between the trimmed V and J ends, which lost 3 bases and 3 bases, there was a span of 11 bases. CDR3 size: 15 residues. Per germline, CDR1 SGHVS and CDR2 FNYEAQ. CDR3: CASSFSALYTGELFF. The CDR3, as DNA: TGTGCCAGCAGCTTCTCCGCCCTATACACCGGGGAGCTGTTTTTT.

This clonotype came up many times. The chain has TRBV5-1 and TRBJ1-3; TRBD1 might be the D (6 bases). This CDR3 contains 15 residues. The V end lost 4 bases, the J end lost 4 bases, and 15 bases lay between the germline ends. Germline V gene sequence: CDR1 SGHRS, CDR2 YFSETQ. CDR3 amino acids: CASSPGTLGGNTIYF. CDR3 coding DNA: TGCGCCAGCAGCCCTGGGACACTGGGAGGAAACACCATATATTTT. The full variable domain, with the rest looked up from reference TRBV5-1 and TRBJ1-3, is KAGVTQTPRYLIKTRGQQVTLSCSPISGHRSVSWYQQTPGQGLQFLFEYFSETQRNKGNFPGRFSGRQFSNSRSEMNVSTLELGDSALYLCASSPGTLGGNTIYFGEGSWLTVV.

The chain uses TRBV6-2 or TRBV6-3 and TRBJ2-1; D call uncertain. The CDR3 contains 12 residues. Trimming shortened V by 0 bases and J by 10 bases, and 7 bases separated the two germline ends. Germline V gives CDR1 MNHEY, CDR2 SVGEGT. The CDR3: CASSYSTQEQFF. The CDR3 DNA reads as TGTGCCAGCAGTTACTCGACGCAAGAGCAGTTCTTC.

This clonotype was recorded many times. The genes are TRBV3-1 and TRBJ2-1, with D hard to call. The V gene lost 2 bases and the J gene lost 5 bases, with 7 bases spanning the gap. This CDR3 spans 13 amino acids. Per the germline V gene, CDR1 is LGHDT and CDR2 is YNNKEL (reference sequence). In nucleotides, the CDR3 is TGTGCCAGCAGCCAACGGAAAGACAATGAGCAGTTCTTC. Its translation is CASSQRKDNEQFF.

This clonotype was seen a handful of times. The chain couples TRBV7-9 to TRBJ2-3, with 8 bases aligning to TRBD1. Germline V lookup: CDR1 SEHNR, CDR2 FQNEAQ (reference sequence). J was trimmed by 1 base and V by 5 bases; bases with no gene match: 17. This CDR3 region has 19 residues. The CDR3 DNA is TGTGCCAGCAGCCCCCCAGGGACAGGAGCCCTGCAGCGCACAGATACGCAGTATTTT. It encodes CASSPPGTGALQRTDTQYF.

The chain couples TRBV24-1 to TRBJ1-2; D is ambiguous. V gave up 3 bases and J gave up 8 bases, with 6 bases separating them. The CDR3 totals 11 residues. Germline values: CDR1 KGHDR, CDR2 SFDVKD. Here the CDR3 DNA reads TGTGCCACCAGTGATGGGAGCGGCTACACCTTC. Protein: CATSDGSGYTF.

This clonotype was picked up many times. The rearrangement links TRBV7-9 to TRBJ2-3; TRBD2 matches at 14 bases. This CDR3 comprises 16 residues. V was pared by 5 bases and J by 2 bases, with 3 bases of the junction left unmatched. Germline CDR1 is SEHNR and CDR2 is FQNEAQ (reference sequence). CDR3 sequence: CASSPGLAGVTDTQYF. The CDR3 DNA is TGTGCCAGCAGCCCGGGACTAGCGGGAGTCACAGATACGCAGTATTTT.

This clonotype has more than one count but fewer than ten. This CDR3 is CSVSRGGNGYTF. The CDR3 nucleotides read TGCAGCGTGAGTCGCGGGGGTAATGGCTACACCTTC. The rearrangement links TRBV29-1 to TRBJ1-2; D possibly corresponds to TRBD1 (5 bases). The germline V gene has CDR1 SQVTM and CDR2 ANQGSEA. V dropped 6 bases and J dropped 6 bases, with 14 bases sitting between them. This CDR3 has 12 residues.

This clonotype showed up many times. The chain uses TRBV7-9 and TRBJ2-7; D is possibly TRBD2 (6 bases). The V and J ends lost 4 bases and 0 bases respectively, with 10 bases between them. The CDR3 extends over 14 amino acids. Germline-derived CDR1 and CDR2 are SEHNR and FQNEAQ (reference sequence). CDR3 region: CASSSGGRSYEQYF. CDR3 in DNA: TGTGCCAGCAGCTCCGGGGGTCGCTCCTACGAGCAGTACTTC.

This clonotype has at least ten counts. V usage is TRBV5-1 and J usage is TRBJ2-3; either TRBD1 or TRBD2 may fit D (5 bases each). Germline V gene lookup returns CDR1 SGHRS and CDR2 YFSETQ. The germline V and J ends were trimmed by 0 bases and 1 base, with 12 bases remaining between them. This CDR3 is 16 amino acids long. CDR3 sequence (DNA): TGCGCCAGCAGCTTGGTAGGGACGGAAGGCACAGATACGCAGTATTTT. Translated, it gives CASSLVGTEGTDTQYF. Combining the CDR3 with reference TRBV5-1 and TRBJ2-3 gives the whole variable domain KAGVTQTPRYLIKTRGQQVTLSCSPISGHRSVSWYQQTPGQGLQFLFEYFSETQRNKGNFPGRFSGRQFSNSRSEMNVSTLELGDSALYLCASSLVGTEGTDTQYFGPGTRLTVL.

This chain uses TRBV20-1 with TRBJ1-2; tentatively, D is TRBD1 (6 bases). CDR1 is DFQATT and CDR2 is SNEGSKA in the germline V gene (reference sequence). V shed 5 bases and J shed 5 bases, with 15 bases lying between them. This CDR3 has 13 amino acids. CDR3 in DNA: TGCAGTGCTTCTCGGCAGGGGTATTATGGCTACACCTTC. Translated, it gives CSASRQGYYGYTF.

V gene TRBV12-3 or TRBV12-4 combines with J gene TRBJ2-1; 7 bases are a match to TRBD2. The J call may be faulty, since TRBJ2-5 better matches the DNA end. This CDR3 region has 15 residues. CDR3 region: CASSLVTPGGETQYF. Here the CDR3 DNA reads TGTGCCAGCAGTCTGGTTACCCCGGGGGGAGAGACCCAGTACTTC.

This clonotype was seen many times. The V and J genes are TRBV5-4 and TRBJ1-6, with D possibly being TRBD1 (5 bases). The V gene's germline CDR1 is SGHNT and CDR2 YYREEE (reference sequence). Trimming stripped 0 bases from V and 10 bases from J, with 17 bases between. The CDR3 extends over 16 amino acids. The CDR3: CASSLAPGWQESPLHF. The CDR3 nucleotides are TGTGCCAGCAGCTTGGCACCAGGGTGGCAGGAGTCACCCCTCCACTTT.

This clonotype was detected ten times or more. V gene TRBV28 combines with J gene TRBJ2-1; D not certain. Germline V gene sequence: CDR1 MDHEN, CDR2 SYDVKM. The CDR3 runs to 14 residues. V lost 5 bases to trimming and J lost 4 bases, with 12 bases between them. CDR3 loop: CASSPTDGYNEQFF. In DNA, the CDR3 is TGTGCCAGCAGTCCAACGGACGGATACAATGAGCAGTTCTTC.

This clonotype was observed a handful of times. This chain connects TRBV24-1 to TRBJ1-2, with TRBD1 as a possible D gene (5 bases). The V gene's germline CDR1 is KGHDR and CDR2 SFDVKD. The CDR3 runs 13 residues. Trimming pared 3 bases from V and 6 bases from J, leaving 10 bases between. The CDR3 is CATSDRQLNGYTF. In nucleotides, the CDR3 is TGTGCCACCAGTGATCGACAGTTGAATGGCTACACCTTC.